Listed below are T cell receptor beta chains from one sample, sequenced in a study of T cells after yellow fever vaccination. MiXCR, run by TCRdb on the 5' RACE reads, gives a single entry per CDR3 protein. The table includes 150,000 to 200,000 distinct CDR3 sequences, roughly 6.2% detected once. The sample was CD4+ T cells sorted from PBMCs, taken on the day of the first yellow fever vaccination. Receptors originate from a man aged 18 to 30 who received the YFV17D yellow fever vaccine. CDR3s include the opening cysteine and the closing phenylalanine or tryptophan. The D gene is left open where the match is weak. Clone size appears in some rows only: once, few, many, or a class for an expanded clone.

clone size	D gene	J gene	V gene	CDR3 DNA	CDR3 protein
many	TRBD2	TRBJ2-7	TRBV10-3	TGTGCCATCAGCCCCCGGGAGGGCCACGAGCAGTACTTC	CAISPREGHEQYF
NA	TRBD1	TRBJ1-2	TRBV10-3	TGTGCCATCAGTGAAGGGGGCAGCTATGGCTACACCTTC	CAISEGGSYGYTF
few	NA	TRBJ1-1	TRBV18	TGTGCCAGCTCACCAGGTACGGGGAGGCGGACTGAAGCTTTCTTT	CASSPGTGRRTEAFF
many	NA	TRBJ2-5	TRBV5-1	TGCGCCAGCAAGGTCTGGGACGGAGAGACCCAGTACTTC	CASKVWDGETQYF
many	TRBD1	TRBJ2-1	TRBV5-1	TGCGCCAGCAGCCTGGACAGGGGCGAGCAGTTCTTC	CASSLDRGEQFF
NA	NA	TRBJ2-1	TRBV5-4	TGTGCCAGCAGCTTACCCCGGCTTGGGGAGCAGTTCTTC	CASSLPRLGEQFF
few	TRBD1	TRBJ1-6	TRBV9	TGTGCCAGCAGCGTCCCGACAGGGCGGTCACCCCTCCACTTT	CASSVPTGRSPLHF
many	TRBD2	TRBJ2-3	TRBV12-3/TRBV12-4	TGTGCCAGCAGTTTAGGGCGGGGGGCTCTCACAGATACGCAGTATTTT	CASSLGRGALTDTQYF
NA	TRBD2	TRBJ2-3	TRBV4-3	TGCGCCAGCAGCCAAGGGGGTAGCGGGGGCCCTCAGGATACGCAGTATTTT	CASSQGGSGGPQDTQYF
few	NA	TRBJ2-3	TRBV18	TGTGCCAGCTCACCACGGTACACGCAGTATTTT	CASSPRYTQYF
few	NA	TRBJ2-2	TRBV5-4	TGTGCCAGCAGACCAGGGACCCACGTCACCGGGGAGCTGTTTTTT	CASRPGTHVTGELFF
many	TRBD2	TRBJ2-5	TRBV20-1	TGCAGTGCGACTAGCGGGGGGGCAGGGGAGACCCAGTACTTC	CSATSGGAGETQYF
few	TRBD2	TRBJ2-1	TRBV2	TGTGCCAGCAGCGGACTAGCGGGGAACAATGAGCAGTTCTTC	CASSGLAGNNEQFF
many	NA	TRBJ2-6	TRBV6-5	TGTGCCAGCAGTTCGGGTAGGAGCACTGGGGCCAACGTCCTGACTTTC	CASSSGRSTGANVLTF
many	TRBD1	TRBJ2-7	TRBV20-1	TGCAGTGCTAGAATCGTGGGACAGGGCTTAGGGGAGCAGTACTTC	CSARIVGQGLGEQYF
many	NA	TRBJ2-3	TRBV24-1	TGTGCCACCAGTGATTTTGTGGCAGGGCTAACAGATACGCAGTATTTT	CATSDFVAGLTDTQYF
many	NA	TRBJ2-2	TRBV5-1	TGCGCCAGCAGCTTGGACAGGGTAGGAACCGGGGAGCTGTTTTTT	CASSLDRVGTGELFF
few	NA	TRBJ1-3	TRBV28	TGTGCCAGCAGTTTGAAGGGAAACACCATATATTTT	CASSLKGNTIYF
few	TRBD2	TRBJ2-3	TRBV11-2	TGTGCCAGCAGCTCCGGGACTAGCGGGGGGGCAGGATCCACAGATACGCAGTATTTT	CASSSGTSGGAGSTDTQYF
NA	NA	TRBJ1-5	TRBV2	TGTGCCAGCAGTGACGATCAGCCCCAGCATTTT	CASSDDQPQHF
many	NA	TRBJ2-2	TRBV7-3	TGTGCCAGCTCCCCGGACGACGGGGAGCTGTTTTTT	CASSPDDGELFF
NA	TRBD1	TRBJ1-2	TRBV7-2	TGTGCCAGCAGGGGGACAGGGGCGCAGGGCTACACCTTC	CASRGTGAQGYTF
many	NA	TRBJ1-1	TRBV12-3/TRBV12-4	TGTGCCAGCAGTTCCTGGGGAGGAAAATTTGAAGCTTTCTTT	CASSSWGGKFEAFF
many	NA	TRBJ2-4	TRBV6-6	TGTGCCAGCACTACAGGGGCCAAAAACATTCAGTACTTC	CASTTGAKNIQYF
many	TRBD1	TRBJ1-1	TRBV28	TGTGCCAGCAGTACCTCAGGGGGCACTGAAGCTTTCTTT	CASSTSGGTEAFF
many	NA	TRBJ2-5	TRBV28	TGTGCCAGCAGTACCACCGGCGGCGCGGAGACCCAGTACTTC	CASSTTGGAETQYF
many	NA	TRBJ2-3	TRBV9	TGTGCCAGCAGCGTAGTAGGAACGCAGTATTTT	CASSVVGTQYF
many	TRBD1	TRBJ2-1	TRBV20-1	TGCAGTGCAGAAGAGGGACAGGGGGTCGGCAATGAGCAGTTCTTC	CSAEEGQGVGNEQFF
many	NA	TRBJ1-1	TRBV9	TGTGCCAGCAGCGTAAGCCCGAACACTGAAGCTTTCTTT	CASSVSPNTEAFF
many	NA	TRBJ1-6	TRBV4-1	TGCGCCAGCACCGGCAGAGAGAATTCACCCCTCCACTTT	CASTGRENSPLHF
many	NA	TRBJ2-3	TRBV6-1	TGTGCCAGCAGCAGGGGGGGTAGCACAGATACGCAGTATTTT	CASSRGGSTDTQYF
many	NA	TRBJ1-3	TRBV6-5	TGTGCCAGCAGTTACTCGTCAGACTCTGGAAACACCATATATTTT	CASSYSSDSGNTIYF
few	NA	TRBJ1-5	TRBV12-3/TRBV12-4	TGTGCCAGCAGCGCTAAAAATCCCGATCAGCCCCAGCATTTT	CASSAKNPDQPQHF
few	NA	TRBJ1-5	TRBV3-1	TGTGCCAGCAGCCTCAACGGCCAGCCCCAGCATTTT	CASSLNGQPQHF
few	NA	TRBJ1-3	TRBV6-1	TGTGCCAGCAGTGAATACTGGAGGAAGGCCGCCTCTGGAAACACCATATATTTT	CASSEYWRKAASGNTIYF
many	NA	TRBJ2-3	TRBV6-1	TGTGCCAGCAGTAGACAGCGCACAGATACGCAGTATTTT	CASSRQRTDTQYF